Below are 21 T cell receptor beta chains sequenced from a single sample in a study of blood T cell repertoires in COVID-19 (TCRdb year 2020). The library relied on the immunoSEQ multiplex PCR assay. Here the immuneACCESS table is served through TCRdb, limited to in-frame sequences with V and J called. Missing clones are a known gap in these copies; in checked studies unresolved V genes cover under half, and the rest lacks a known reason. The sample yields more than 200,000 clones; over 75% were counted once. The ten biggest clones cover around 2% of the sample. Sample: peripheral blood. Receptors were obtained from a woman aged 40 to 55 who had recovered from COVID-19.

J is TRBJ1-5 and V is TRBV12-3 or TRBV12-4; possible D gene TRBD1, 6 bases. Trimming cost V 6 bases and J 7 bases, with 13 bases left between them. This CDR3 spans 13 amino acids. CDR3 protein: CASRGQGMQPQHF. The DNA of the CDR3 is TGTGCCAGCAGGGGGCAGGGGATGCAGCCCCAGCATTTT.

This clone was counted once. V and J are TRBV30 and TRBJ1-2; TRBD1 agrees at 7 bases. This CDR3 has 15 amino acids. Germline-derived CDR1 and CDR2 are GTSNPN and SVGIG (reference sequence). Unmatched junction bases numbered 7, after V lost 2 bases and J lost 1 base. The CDR3: CAWSPGTEYNYGYTF. The CDR3 nucleotides read TGTGCCTGGAGTCCCGGGACAGAGTATAACTATGGCTACACCTTC.

The chain employs TRBV13 and TRBJ2-5, with 12 bases identical to TRBD2. V trimming: 5 bases; J trimming: 5 bases; junction bases outside the gene matches: 9. The CDR3 sequence is 16 residues long. Per the germline V gene, CDR1 is PRHDT and CDR2 is FYEKMQ (reference sequence). The CDR3 protein is CASSGGRTSGGETQYF. CDR3 in DNA: TGTGCCAGCAGCGGAGGACGAACTAGCGGGGGGGAGACCCAGTACTTC.

The chain has TRBV5-1 and TRBJ2-3; D is perhaps TRBD1 (6 bases). From germline, CDR1 is SGHRS and CDR2 YFSETQ. Trimming left V 9 bases short and J 4 bases short, with 18 bases between. The CDR3 totals 14 residues. In DNA, the CDR3 is TGCGCCAACACACTGCAGGGGACGGCAGATACGCAGTATTTT. Its protein is CANTLQGTADTQYF.

A single count supports this clone. The genes are TRBV2 and TRBJ2-6, with D possibly TRBD2 on 6 matching bases. This CDR3 region has 16 residues. V shed 10 bases and J shed 3 bases, with 19 bases lying between them. The germline gives CDR1 SNHLY, CDR2 FYNNEI. CDR3 in DNA: TGTGCCACTGAGACAGTGGGGGGTTTTGGGGCCAACGTCCTGACTTTC. It codes for CATETVGGFGANVLTF.

The rearrangement uses TRBV9 and TRBJ2-2; 11 bases are a match to TRBD2. Germline trimming cut 3 bases from V and 6 bases from J; bases unmatched to any gene: 16. Looked up from germline, CDR1 is SGDLS and CDR2 is YYNGEE. This CDR3 contains 19 residues. The CDR3 reads CASSGRPTSGIYGAGELFF. CDR3 in DNA: TGTGCCAGCAGCGGTCGACCGACTAGCGGGATATATGGAGCCGGGGAGCTGTTTTTT.

This clone was seen only once. The V and J genes are TRBV5-4 and TRBJ2-3; 9 bases line up with TRBD1. Trimming took 0 bases from V and 3 from J; bases not matched to a gene: 2. In germline, CDR1 is SGHNT, CDR2 YYREEE (reference sequence). The CDR3 is made up of 15 amino acids. In DNA, the CDR3 is TGTGCCAGCAGCTTGGTGGGACAGGGTACAGATACGCAGTATTTT. This encodes CASSLVGQGTDTQYF. The whole variable domain, remainder taken from reference TRBV5-4 and TRBJ2-3, is ETGVTQSPTHLIKTRGQQVTLRCSSQSGHNTVSWYQQALGQGPQFIFQYYREEENGRGNFPPRFSGLQFPNYSSELNVNALELDDSALYLCASSLVGQGTDTQYFGPGTRLTVL.

This chain joins TRBV28 and TRBJ2-7, with D hard to call. The CDR3 loop spans 12 amino acids. The V end lost 7 bases, the J end lost 3 bases, and 10 bases lay between the germline ends. Looked up from germline, CDR1 is MDHEN and CDR2 is SYDVKM. The CDR3 protein is CASMGTDYEQYF. The CDR3 nucleotides read TGTGCCAGCATGGGCACCGACTACGAGCAGTACTTC.

The chain recombines TRBV27 with TRBJ2-7; perhaps TRBD1 as D (6 bases). Germline V lookup: CDR1 MNHEY, CDR2 SMNVEV (reference sequence). The CDR3 sequence is 13 residues long. V lost 5 bases to trimming and J lost 3 bases, with 11 bases between them. The CDR3 loop reads CASSPDRYYEQYF. In nucleotides, the CDR3 is TGTGCCAGCAGTCCTGACAGGTACTACGAGCAGTACTTC.

The chain couples TRBV7-2 to TRBJ2-7, with 10 nucleotides matching TRBD2. The CDR3 runs 15 residues. Germline V gene data show CDR1 as SGHTA and CDR2 as FQGNSA. V shed 5 bases and J 6 bases; nucleotides not matched to a gene: 10. The CDR3 DNA sequence: TGTGCCAGCAGCCCCAGCGGGAGGGACCGCCGCGAGCAGTACTTC. Translation: CASSPSGRDRREQYF.

The chain recombines TRBV6-4 with TRBJ2-2; 7 bases agree with TRBD2. The CDR3 runs to 14 residues. V shed 8 bases and J 5 bases; nucleotides not matched to a gene: 8. Germline V gene data show CDR1 as MRHNA and CDR2 as SNTAGT. CDR3 amino acids: CASGREHPTGELFF. CDR3 DNA: TGTGCCAGCGGGCGGGAGCACCCAACCGGGGAGCTGTTTTTT.

The V gene is TRBV7-2, the J gene TRBJ1-4; no definite D call. Germline assignment: CDR1 SGHTA and CDR2 FQGNSA. The CDR3 has 18 residues. V lost 1 base and J lost 0, with 15 bases in between. DNA of the CDR3: TGTGCCAGCAGCTTAGGGGAGGTTTATGCCGCAACTAATGAAAAACTGTTTTTT. This translates into CASSLGEVYAATNEKLFF. Drawing the rest from reference TRBV7-2 and TRBJ1-4, the complete variable domain is GAGVSQSPSNKVTEKGKDVELRCDPISGHTALYWYRQSLGQGLEFLIYFQGNSAPDKSGLPSDRFSAERTGGSVSTLTIQRTQQEDSAVYLCASSLGEVYAATNEKLFFGSGTQLSVL.

The count of this clone is one. The rearrangement uses TRBV9 and TRBJ2-2; TRBD2 agrees at 10 bases. In germline, CDR1 is SGDLS, CDR2 YYNGEE. V lost 4 bases, J lost 7 bases, and 7 bases stayed unmatched. The CDR3 covers 15 residues. The CDR3 here is CASSPLAGVGGELFF. In nucleotides, the CDR3 is TGTGCCAGCAGCCCTCTAGCGGGAGTCGGCGGGGAGCTGTTTTTT. The whole variable domain, filled in from reference TRBV9 and TRBJ2-2, reads DSGVTQTPKHLITATGQRVTLRCSPRSGDLSVYWYQQSLDQGLQFLIQYYNGEERAKGNILERFSAQQFPDLHSELNLSSLELGDSALYFCASSPLAGVGGELFFGEGSRLTVL.

The rearrangement links TRBV4-2 to TRBJ1-6; the match to TRBD1 covers 11 bases. J gave up 5 bases and V 0 bases, and 6 bases lay outside the gene matches. The CDR3 consists of 18 residues. CDR1 is LGHNA, CDR2 YNFKEQ, per germline. The CDR3 sequence: CASSQDGQGAEDNSPLHF. The CDR3 nucleotides read TGTGCCAGCAGCCAAGATGGACAGGGGGCTGAGGATAATTCACCCCTCCACTTT.

The chain couples TRBV14 to TRBJ2-3; TRBD2 agrees at 8 bases. There are 14 residues in the CDR3. Trimming at V came to 5 bases and at J to 1 base, leaving 2 bases not matched to a gene. CDR1 is SGHDN and CDR2 is FVKESK in the germline V gene. CDR3 residues: CASSWRGGTDTQYF. The CDR3, as DNA: TGTGCCAGCAGCTGGCGGGGGGGCACAGATACGCAGTATTTT.

This rearrangement joins TRBV4-3 to TRBJ2-6; TRBD1 might be the D (5 bases). From germline, CDR1 is LGHNA and CDR2 YSLEER. Trimming took off 4 bases at V and 9 bases at J, with 16 bases between the two ends. The CDR3 loop spans 15 amino acids. The chain's CDR3 is CASSLTESVGNVLTF. CDR3 bases: TGCGCCAGCAGCCTGACAGAGAGTGTAGGCAACGTCCTGACTTTC.

This rearrangement joins TRBV7-2 to TRBJ1-5, with 7 bases that match TRBD1. This CDR3 has 15 amino acids. The ends lost 1 base at V and 3 bases at J; junction bases unmatched: 3. CDR1 and CDR2 from the germline V gene are SGHTA and FQGNSA. The CDR3: CASSLGGGPNQPQHF. The CDR3 DNA reads as TGTGCCAGCAGCTTAGGAGGGGGCCCCAATCAGCCCCAGCATTTT.

This rearrangement joins TRBV7-3 to TRBJ2-5, with 8 bases fitting TRBD2. Germline loops: CDR1 SGHTA, CDR2 FQGTGA. Trimming cost V 3 bases and J 3 bases; bases outside gene matches: 6. This CDR3 is 15 amino acids long. This CDR3 is CASSFSGGPEETQYF. CDR3 in DNA: TGTGCCAGCAGCTTCTCGGGGGGGCCGGAAGAGACCCAGTACTTC.

This chain's CDR3 is CASNAESRGNQPQHF. As DNA, the CDR3 is TGTGCCAGTAATGCCGAGTCCAGGGGGAATCAGCCCCAGCATTTT. The chain has TRBV19 and TRBJ1-5; 7 bases map to TRBD1. The CDR3 runs to 15 residues. Trimming at V came to 7 bases and at J to 4 bases, leaving 10 bases not matched to a gene. The germline V gene has CDR1 LNHDA and CDR2 SQIVND (reference sequence).

The V gene is TRBV27, the J gene TRBJ2-3; 10 bases fit TRBD2. From germline, CDR1 is MNHEY and CDR2 SMNVEV (reference sequence). The CDR3 is 17 amino acids. V dropped 5 bases and J dropped 2; count of bases not matched to a gene: 10. The CDR3 is CASSPESGRATTDTQYF. As DNA, the CDR3 is TGTGCCAGCAGTCCGGAAAGCGGGAGGGCCACCACAGATACGCAGTATTTT.

The chain recombines TRBV4-2 with TRBJ1-5; possible D gene TRBD1, 6 bases. The V and J ends lost 0 bases and 0 bases respectively, with 9 bases between them. Germline V lookup: CDR1 LGHNA, CDR2 YNFKEQ. The CDR3 covers 16 residues. DNA of the CDR3: TGTGCCAGCAGCCAAGAAGGGGGTCCTAGCAATCAGCCCCAGCATTTT. This gives the protein CASSQEGGPSNQPQHF.